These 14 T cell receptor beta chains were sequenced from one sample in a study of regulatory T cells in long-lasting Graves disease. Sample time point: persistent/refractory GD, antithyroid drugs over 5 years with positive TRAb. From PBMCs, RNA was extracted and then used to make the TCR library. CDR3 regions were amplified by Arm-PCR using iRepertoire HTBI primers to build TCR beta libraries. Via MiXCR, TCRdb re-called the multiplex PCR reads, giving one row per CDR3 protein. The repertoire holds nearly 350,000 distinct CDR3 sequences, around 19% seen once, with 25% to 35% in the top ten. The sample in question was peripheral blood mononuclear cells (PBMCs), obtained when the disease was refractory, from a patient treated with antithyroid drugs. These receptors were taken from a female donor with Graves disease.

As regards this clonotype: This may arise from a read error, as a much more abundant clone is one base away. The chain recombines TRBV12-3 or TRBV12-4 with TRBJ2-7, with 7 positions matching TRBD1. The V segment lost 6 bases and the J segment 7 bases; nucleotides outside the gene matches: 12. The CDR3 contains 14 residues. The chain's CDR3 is CASRGRQGRQEQYF. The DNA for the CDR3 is TGTGCCAGCAGGGGGAGACAGGGAAGGCAAGAGCAGTACTTC.

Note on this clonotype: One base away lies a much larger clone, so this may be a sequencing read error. The CDR3, as DNA: TGTGCCAGCAGTTTAGTGCAGAATCGGCCCCAGCATTTT. Its translation: CASSLVQNRPQHF. This rearrangement joins TRBV12-3 or TRBV12-4 to TRBJ1-5, with D hard to call. The CDR3 is 13 amino acids.

This chain's CDR3 is CASSYSTENSPLHF. In DNA form, the CDR3 reads TGTGCCAGCAGTTATTCGACGGAGAATTCACCCCTCCACTTT. The rearrangement uses TRBV6-2 or TRBV6-3 and TRBJ1-6; D is unclear. This CDR3 comprises 14 residues. V gave up 3 bases and J gave up 7 bases, with 10 bases separating them. Per the germline V gene, CDR1 is MNHEY and CDR2 is SVGEGT.

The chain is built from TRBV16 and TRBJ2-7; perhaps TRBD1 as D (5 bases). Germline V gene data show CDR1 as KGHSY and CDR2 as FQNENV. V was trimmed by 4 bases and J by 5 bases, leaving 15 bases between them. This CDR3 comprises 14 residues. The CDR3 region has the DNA TGTGCCAGCAGCCCCGCGAGGACAACTAACGAGCAGTACTTC. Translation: CASSPARTTNEQYF.

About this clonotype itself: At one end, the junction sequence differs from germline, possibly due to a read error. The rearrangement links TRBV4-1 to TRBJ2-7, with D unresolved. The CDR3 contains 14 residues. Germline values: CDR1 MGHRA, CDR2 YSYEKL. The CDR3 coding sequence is TGCGCCAGCAGCCAAGACCCCAACTCCTACGAGCAGTGCTTC. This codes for CASSQDPNSYEQCF.

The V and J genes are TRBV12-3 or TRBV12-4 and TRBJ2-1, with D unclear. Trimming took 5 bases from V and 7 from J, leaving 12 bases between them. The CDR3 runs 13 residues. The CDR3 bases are TGTGCCAGCAGTCCCCTTGGCCTTAATGAGCAGTTCTTC. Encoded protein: CASSPLGLNEQFF.

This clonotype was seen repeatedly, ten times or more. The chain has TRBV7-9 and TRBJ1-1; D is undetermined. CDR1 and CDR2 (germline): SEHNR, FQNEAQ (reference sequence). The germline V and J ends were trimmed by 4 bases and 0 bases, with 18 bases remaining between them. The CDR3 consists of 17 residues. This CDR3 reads CASSWPKEKPLNTEAFF. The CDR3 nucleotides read TGTGCCAGCAGCTGGCCGAAGGAAAAGCCTCTGAACACTGAAGCTTTCTTT. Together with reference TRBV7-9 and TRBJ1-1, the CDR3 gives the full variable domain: DTGVSQNPRHKITKRGQNVTFRCDPISEHNRLYWYRQTLGQGPEFLTYFQNEAQLEKSRLLSDRFSAERPKGSFSTLEIQRTEQGDSAMYLCASSWPKEKPLNTEAFFGQGTRLTVV.

The CDR3 region has the DNA TGTGCCAGCAGCTGGGGCGGGGAGCTGTTTTTT. It yields the protein CASSWGGELFF. The V call is TRBV11-2, the J call TRBJ2-2; D gene uncertain. V was clipped by 4 bases and J by 7 bases, with 4 bases between them. CDR1 SGHAT and CDR2 FQNNGV come from the germline V gene. The CDR3 sequence is 11 residues long.

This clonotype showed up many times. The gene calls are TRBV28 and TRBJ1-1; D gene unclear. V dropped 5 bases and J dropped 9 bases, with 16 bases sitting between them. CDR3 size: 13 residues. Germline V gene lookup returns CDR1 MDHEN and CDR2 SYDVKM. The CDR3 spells CASSPPTTEQAFF. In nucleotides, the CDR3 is TGTGCCAGCAGTCCCCCGACAACAGAACAAGCTTTCTTT.

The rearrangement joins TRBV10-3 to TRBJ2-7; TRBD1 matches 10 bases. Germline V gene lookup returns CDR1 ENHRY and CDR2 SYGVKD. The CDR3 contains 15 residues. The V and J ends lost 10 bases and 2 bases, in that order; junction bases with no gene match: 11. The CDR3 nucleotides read TGTGCCACATCGCACGCCGGGACAGGGGCCTACGAGCAGTACTTC. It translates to CATSHAGTGAYEQYF.

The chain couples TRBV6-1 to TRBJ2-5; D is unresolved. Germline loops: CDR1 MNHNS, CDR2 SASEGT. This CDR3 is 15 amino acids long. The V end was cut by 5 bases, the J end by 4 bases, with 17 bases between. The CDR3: CASSQNDLVTETQYF. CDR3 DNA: TGTGCCAGCAGTCAAAACGATCTAGTGACAGAGACCCAGTACTTC.

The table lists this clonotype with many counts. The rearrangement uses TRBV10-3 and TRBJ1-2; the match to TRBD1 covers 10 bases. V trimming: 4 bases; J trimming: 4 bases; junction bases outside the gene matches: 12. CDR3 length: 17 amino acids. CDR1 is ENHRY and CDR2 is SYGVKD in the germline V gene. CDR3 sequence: CAISASRQGQGVYGYTF. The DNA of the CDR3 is TGTGCCATCAGTGCGAGTCGACAAGGACAGGGGGTCTATGGCTACACCTTC.

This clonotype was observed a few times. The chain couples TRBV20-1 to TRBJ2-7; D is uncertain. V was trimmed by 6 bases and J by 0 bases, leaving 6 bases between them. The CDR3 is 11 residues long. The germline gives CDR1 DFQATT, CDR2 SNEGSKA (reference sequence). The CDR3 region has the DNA TGCAGTGCGGCGGACTCCTACGAGCAGTACTTC. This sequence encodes CSAADSYEQYF.

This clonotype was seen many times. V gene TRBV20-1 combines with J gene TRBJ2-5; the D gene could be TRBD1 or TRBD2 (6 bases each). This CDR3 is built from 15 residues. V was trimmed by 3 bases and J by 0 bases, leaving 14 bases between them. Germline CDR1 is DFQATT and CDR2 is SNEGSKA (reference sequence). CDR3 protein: CSASRSGAYQETQYF. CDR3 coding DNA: TGCAGTGCTAGTCGTTCGGGGGCGTACCAAGAGACCCAGTACTTC.